A selection of T cell receptor beta chains follows, all from one sample in a study of T cell responses to AZD1222 COVID-19 vaccine. Clones were sequenced by immunoSEQ multiplex PCR, and TCRdb holds only the in-frame ones, with some missing. The repertoire includes 160,000 or so clones, more than 75% of them detected once, and about 4.5% sits in the top ten. Material: peripheral blood, obtained 28 days after the second AZD1222 dose. These receptors were taken from an adult who received the AZD1222 COVID-19 vaccine. Both conserved end residues are part of each CDR3. Each record gives: CDR3 DNA, CDR3 protein, clone size, D gene, V gene, J gene. D genes are given only for firm matches. Not every row has a clone size; where given, it reads once, few, many or a size class.

CDR3 DNA: TGCGCCAGCAGCTTGGGCAGGGGGGTCGACGAGCAGTACTTC
CDR3 protein: CASSLGRGVDEQYF
clone size: -
D gene: -
V gene: TRBV5-1
J gene: TRBJ2-7

CDR3 DNA: TGTGCCAGCAGTCCCCTAGCGGGGGGGTTGGGTGACATTCAGTACTTC
CDR3 protein: CASSPLAGGLGDIQYF
clone size: -
D gene: TRBD2
V gene: TRBV7-2
J gene: TRBJ2-4

CDR3 DNA: TGTGCCAGCAGCTTGATTACCGAGCAGTACTTC
CDR3 protein: CASSLITEQYF
clone size: -
D gene: -
V gene: TRBV7-9
J gene: TRBJ2-7

CDR3 DNA: TGTGCCAGCAGTCGGAAGGCAACGGGGGTCACTGAAGCTTTCTTT
CDR3 protein: CASSRKATGVTEAFF
clone size: -
D gene: -
V gene: TRBV6-5
J gene: TRBJ1-1

CDR3 DNA: TGTGCCACCAGTGATTTGGTACAGGGGAGGCAGAATTCACCCCTCCACTTT
CDR3 protein: CATSDLVQGRQNSPLHF
clone size: -
D gene: TRBD1
V gene: TRBV24-1
J gene: TRBJ1-6

CDR3 DNA: TGTGCCATCAGTACGGGACGCACTGAAGCTTTCTTT
CDR3 protein: CAISTGRTEAFF
clone size: once
D gene: -
V gene: TRBV10-3
J gene: TRBJ1-1

CDR3 DNA: TGTGCCAGCAGTTTACAGGGGAGTCAGGAGCCCCTCCACTTT
CDR3 protein: CASSLQGSQEPLHF
clone size: -
D gene: -
V gene: TRBV27
J gene: TRBJ1-6

CDR3 DNA: TGTGCCAGCAGTCTTGGAGCTGGGTCACCCCTCCACTTT
CDR3 protein: CASSLGAGSPLHF
clone size: -
D gene: -
V gene: TRBV7-8
J gene: TRBJ1-6

CDR3 DNA: TGTGCCAGCAGCCGGGACAGGGGGCGTGGCTACACCTTC
CDR3 protein: CASSRDRGRGYTF
clone size: -
D gene: -
V gene: TRBV21-1
J gene: TRBJ1-2

CDR3 DNA: TGTGCCAGCAGTTACTCGATACGGCAGCCCCAGCATTTT
CDR3 protein: CASSYSIRQPQHF
clone size: -
D gene: -
V gene: TRBV6-5
J gene: TRBJ1-5

CDR3 DNA: TGTGCTAGTGGTTCGACGGTTAGCAATCAGCCCCAGCATTTT
CDR3 protein: CASGSTVSNQPQHF
clone size: -
D gene: -
V gene: TRBV12-5
J gene: TRBJ1-5

CDR3 DNA: TGTGCCAGCAGCTTAGTCGGTAGCGGGGGGGATTACAATGAGCAGTTCTTC
CDR3 protein: CASSLVGSGGDYNEQFF
clone size: -
D gene: TRBD2
V gene: TRBV7-2
J gene: TRBJ2-1

CDR3 DNA: TGTGCCAGCAGTCTAACAGATACGCAGTATTTT
CDR3 protein: CASSLTDTQYF
clone size: -
D gene: -
V gene: TRBV9
J gene: TRBJ2-3

CDR3 DNA: TGTGCCAGCAGTTCTCCCCGGGGCAGCACAGATACGCAGTATTTT
CDR3 protein: CASSSPRGSTDTQYF
clone size: -
D gene: -
V gene: TRBV27
J gene: TRBJ2-3

CDR3 DNA: TGTGCCAGCAGGCCTTCGGGGGGAGCTAACTATGGCTACACCTTC
CDR3 protein: CASRPSGGANYGYTF
clone size: -
D gene: -
V gene: TRBV6-5
J gene: TRBJ1-2

CDR3 DNA: TGCGCCAGCCACCAAGACAGAGCAACTAATGAAAAACTGTTTTTT
CDR3 protein: CASHQDRATNEKLFF
clone size: few
D gene: -
V gene: TRBV10-2
J gene: TRBJ1-4

CDR3 DNA: TGTGCCAGTAGTATTTGGGGGCAGAAGGAGGACGGCTACACCTTC
CDR3 protein: CASSIWGQKEDGYTF
clone size: -
D gene: -
V gene: TRBV19
J gene: TRBJ1-2

CDR3 DNA: TGTGCCAGCAGCCCCCGACTAGCGGGGCAAGAGACCCAGTACTTC
CDR3 protein: CASSPRLAGQETQYF
clone size: -
D gene: TRBD2
V gene: TRBV11-2
J gene: TRBJ2-5

CDR3 DNA: TGTGCCAGCAGCCAAGGTGGGAGCTCTGGAAACACCATATATTTT
CDR3 protein: CASSQGGSSGNTIYF
clone size: -
D gene: -
V gene: TRBV3-1/TRBV3-2
J gene: TRBJ1-3

CDR3 DNA: TGTGCCAGCAGTGAATGGCAGGGCGGGAACACTGAAGCTTTCTTT
CDR3 protein: CASSEWQGGNTEAFF
clone size: few
D gene: -
V gene: TRBV2
J gene: TRBJ1-1

CDR3 DNA: TGTGCCATCGTATCTCAAGACAGGGGGTTCTACGAGCAGTACTTC
CDR3 protein: CAIVSQDRGFYEQYF
clone size: -
D gene: TRBD1
V gene: TRBV10-3
J gene: TRBJ2-7

CDR3 DNA: TGTGCCAGCAGCCCCGGACAGGGCGATCGTGAAAAACTGTTTTTT
CDR3 protein: CASSPGQGDREKLFF
clone size: -
D gene: TRBD1
V gene: TRBV5-4
J gene: TRBJ1-4

CDR3 DNA: TGTGCCAGCAGCTTATTCTCAACCTCTGAAGAGACCCAGTACTTC
CDR3 protein: CASSLFSTSEETQYF
clone size: once
D gene: -
V gene: TRBV7-2
J gene: TRBJ2-5

CDR3 DNA: TGTGCCAGCCAGTCGGGCCCACAGGGCTACGAGCAGTACTTC
CDR3 protein: CASQSGPQGYEQYF
clone size: -
D gene: -
V gene: TRBV6-5
J gene: TRBJ2-7

CDR3 DNA: TGTGCCAGCAGTGAGCCCTCTGGGGTGAACACTGAAGCTTTCTTT
CDR3 protein: CASSEPSGVNTEAFF
clone size: once
D gene: -
V gene: TRBV2
J gene: TRBJ1-1

CDR3 DNA: TGTGCCTGGAGTTTTGGGACAGAAGGGTATGGCTACACCTTC
CDR3 protein: CAWSFGTEGYGYTF
clone size: -
D gene: TRBD1
V gene: TRBV30
J gene: TRBJ1-2

CDR3 DNA: TGTGCCAGCAGCTTAGAGTCTAGCGGGGGGTACGAGCAGTACTTC
CDR3 protein: CASSLESSGGYEQYF
clone size: -
D gene: TRBD2
V gene: TRBV7-6
J gene: TRBJ2-7

CDR3 DNA: TGTGCCAGCAGTTTAGGGGTATCAGGCTACACCTTC
CDR3 protein: CASSLGVSGYTF
clone size: -
D gene: -
V gene: TRBV12-3/TRBV12-4
J gene: TRBJ1-2